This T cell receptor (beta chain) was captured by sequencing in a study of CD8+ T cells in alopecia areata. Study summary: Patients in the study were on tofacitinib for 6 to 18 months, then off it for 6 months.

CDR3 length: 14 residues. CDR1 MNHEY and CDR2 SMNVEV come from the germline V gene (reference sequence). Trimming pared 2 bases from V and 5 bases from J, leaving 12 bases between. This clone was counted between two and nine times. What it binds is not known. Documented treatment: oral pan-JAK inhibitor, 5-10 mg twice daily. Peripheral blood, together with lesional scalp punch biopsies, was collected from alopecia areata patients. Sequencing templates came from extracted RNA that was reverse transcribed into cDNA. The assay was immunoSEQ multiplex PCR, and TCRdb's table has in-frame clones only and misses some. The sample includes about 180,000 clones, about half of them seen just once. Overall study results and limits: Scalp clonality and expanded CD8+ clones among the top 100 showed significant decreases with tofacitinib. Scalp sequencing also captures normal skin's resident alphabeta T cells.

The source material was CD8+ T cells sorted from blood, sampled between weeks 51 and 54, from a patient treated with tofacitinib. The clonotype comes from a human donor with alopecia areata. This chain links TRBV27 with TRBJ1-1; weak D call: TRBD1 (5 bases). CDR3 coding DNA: TGTGCCAGCAGTTTACTTCAGGGAGGTACTGAAGCTTTCTTT. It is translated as CASSLLQGGTEAFF.